Listed below are T cell receptor beta chains from one sample, sequenced in a study of blood T cell repertoires in COVID-19. Here immunoSEQ multiplex PCR was the method, and the copy in TCRdb shows in-frame clones only, minus some. The table has around 190,000 clones, roughly four fifths seen once. The sequenced sample was PBMCs or T cells enriched from blood (not recorded which). Every receptor here comes from a man in his forties who had recovered from COVID-19. Both conserved end residues are part of each CDR3. D genes are given only for firm matches. Only part of the rows carry a size: once, few, many, or a class if the clone is expanded.

J | length | V | size | D | DNA | CDR3
TRBJ2-6 | 16 | TRBV19 | NA | TRBD1 | TGTGCCAGTAGCAGGGACAGTAGCTCTGGGGCCAACGTCCTGACTTTC | CASSRDSSSGANVLTF
TRBJ1-6 | 14 | TRBV18 | NA | TRBD1 | TGTGCCAGCTCACCGGGACAGCATAATTCACCCCTCCACTTT | CASSPGQHNSPLHF
TRBJ1-2 | 13 | TRBV20-1 | NA | NA | TGCAGTGCTAGTTGGGTCGGAGGCTATGGCTACACCTTC | CSASWVGGYGYTF
TRBJ1-4 | 15 | TRBV30 | NA | TRBD1 | TGTGCCTCAGGCACAGGGGGCGGCACTAATGAAAAACTGTTTTTT | CASGTGGGTNEKLFF
TRBJ1-6 | 14 | TRBV9 | NA | NA | TGTGCCAGCAGCGCCACAATCAGGGATTCACCCCTCCACTTT | CASSATIRDSPLHF
TRBJ2-1 | 11 | TRBV24-1 | NA | NA | TGTGCCACCAGTTCACAGAAAGAGCAGTTCTTC | CATSSQKEQFF
TRBJ1-2 | 13 | TRBV12-3/TRBV12-4 | NA | TRBD1 | TGTGCCAGCAGTCGACAGGGGTCGTATGGCTACACCTTC | CASSRQGSYGYTF
TRBJ1-2 | 13 | TRBV7-9 | NA | NA | TGTGCCAGCAGCAAAGGGGGGGACTATGGCTACACCTTC | CASSKGGDYGYTF
TRBJ1-3 | 20 | TRBV30 | once | TRBD1 | TGTGCCTGGAGTTCTTATGGTAAAGGGACAGGGGGCTTACGTGGAAACACCATATATTTT | CAWSSYGKGTGGLRGNTIYF
TRBJ2-4 | 13 | TRBV7-3 | NA | TRBD1 | TGTGCCAGCAGCTTTGACAGGGGGAACATTCAGTACTTC | CASSFDRGNIQYF
TRBJ2-5 | 16 | TRBV11-2 | NA | TRBD1 | TGTGCCAGCAGCTGGAGTATGGGACAGTCAATTGAGACCCAGTACTTC | CASSWSMGQSIETQYF
TRBJ1-5 | 13 | TRBV19 | NA | TRBD1 | TGTGCCAGTAGTATCAGGGGGAATCAGCCCCAGCATTTT | CASSIRGNQPQHF
TRBJ1-2 | 15 | TRBV2 | NA | TRBD1 | TGTGCCAGCAGCGAAGACAGGGGGAGAAACTATGGCTACACCTTC | CASSEDRGRNYGYTF